The T cell receptor beta chain described here comes from a study of metastatic and nonmetastatic thyroid tumors. Study-wide context: Across blood and tumor or nodule tissue, repertoires from malignant and benign thyroid patients were compared with one another. General study findings and limits: Across blood and tumor, TCR beta diversity in malignant thyroid tumors was reportedly significantly higher than in benign nodules.

Methods used by the authors: Clinicopathological groups of papillary thyroid cancer showed CDR3 differences that were used to build a distant-metastasis classifier. TCRdb re-called clones via MiXCR from the PCR reads. The V and J calls here are based on TCRdb, not the publication. The data contain under 6,500 clones, roughly 32% of them singletons. V lost 7 bases, J lost 2 bases, and 13 bases lay in between. The CDR3 loop spans 14 amino acids. Germline CDR1 reads MNHNS; CDR2 reads SASEGT. A remark on this clone: Its antigen remains unknown.

Treatment of any kind had been given to no patient before thyroid surgery. Sequenced sample: adjacent normal tissue. This sequence joins TRBV6-1 and TRBJ2-3; D might be TRBD1 (5 bases). The clonotype comes from a female donor with papillary thyroid cancer or a benign thyroid nodule (not recorded which). Some clones in this sample may be carry-over from other donors' samples. CDR3 nucleotide sequence: TGTGCCAGCACCTCTACAGGAGACACAGATACGCAGTATTTT. Protein product: CASTSTGDTDTQYF.